This T cell receptor (beta chain) was profiled in a study of neoadjuvant anti-PD-1 for oral cavity cancer. At the level of the study: Patients without progression got a fourth dose around day 43.

This clone has more than one count but fewer than ten. V gave up 10 bases and J gave up 6 bases; unmatched junction bases: 7. CDR3 length: 12 residues. The germline CDR1 and CDR2 sequences are SNHLY and FYNNEI. Time point reported: after neoadjuvant nivolumab, at surgical resection. This table comes from immunoSEQ multiplex PCR, and its TCRdb copy is limited to in-frame clones, with some not included. Here the sample spans tens of thousands of clones, 20% to 30% being singletons. The TCR comes from a person between 40 and 80 years old with oral cavity squamous cell carcinoma. The specimen comprised tumor tissue, sampled after nivolumab (anti-PD-1) treatment. The V call is TRBV2, the J call TRBJ1-2; 8 bases are a match to TRBD1. The CDR3 sequence: CATVDRANGYTF. The CDR3, as DNA: TGTGCCACCGTGGACAGGGCGAATGGCTACACCTTC.